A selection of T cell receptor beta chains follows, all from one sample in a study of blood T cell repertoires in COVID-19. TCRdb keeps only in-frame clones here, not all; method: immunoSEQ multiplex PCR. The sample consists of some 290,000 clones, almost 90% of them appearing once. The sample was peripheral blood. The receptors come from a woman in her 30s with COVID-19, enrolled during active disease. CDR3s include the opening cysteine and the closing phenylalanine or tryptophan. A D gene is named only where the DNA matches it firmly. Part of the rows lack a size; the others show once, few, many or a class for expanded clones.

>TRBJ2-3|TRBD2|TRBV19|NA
CATARAGGAGGLDTQYF
TGTGCCACTGCACGGGCCGGGGGAGCGGGAGGATTAGATACGCAGTATTTT
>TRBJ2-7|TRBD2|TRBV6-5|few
CASWGLAGAHEQYF
TGTGCCAGCTGGGGACTAGCGGGAGCCCACGAGCAGTACTTC
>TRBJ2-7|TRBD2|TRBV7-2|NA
CASSPDRLAGDLGEQYF
TGTGCCAGCAGCCCGGACCGACTAGCGGGAGACCTGGGCGAGCAGTACTTC
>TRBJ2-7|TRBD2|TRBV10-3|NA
CAISESLGLAGTYEQYF
TGTGCCATCAGTGAGTCCCTTGGACTAGCGGGGACCTACGAGCAGTACTTC
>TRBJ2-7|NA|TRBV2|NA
CASSEAPYEQYF
TGTGCCAGCAGTGAGGCCCCCTACGAGCAGTACTTC
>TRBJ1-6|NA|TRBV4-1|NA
CASSQGVGAPLHF
TGCGCCAGCAGCCAGGGAGTTGGGGCACCCCTCCACTTT
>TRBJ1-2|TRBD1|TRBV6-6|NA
CASSFDRANYGYTF
TGTGCCAGCAGTTTCGACAGGGCTAACTATGGCTACACCTTC
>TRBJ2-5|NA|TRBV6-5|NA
CASSPPGGRRETQYF
TGTGCCAGCAGCCCCCCCGGGGGGCGGAGGGAGACCCAGTACTTC
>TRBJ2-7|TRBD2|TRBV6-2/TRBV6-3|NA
CASSGPGLGYEQYF
TGTGCCAGCAGCGGACCGGGACTAGGGTACGAGCAGTACTTC
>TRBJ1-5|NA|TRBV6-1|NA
CASSEDSFGQPQHF
TGTGCCAGCAGTGAGGACAGTTTCGGGCAGCCCCAGCATTTT
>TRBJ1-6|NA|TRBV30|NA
CAWQLTGNSPLHF
TGTGCCTGGCAATTGACCGGGAATTCACCCCTCCACTTT
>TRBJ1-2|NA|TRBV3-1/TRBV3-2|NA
CASSPVAGRGPDGYTF
TGTGCCAGCAGTCCCGTTGCCGGCAGGGGCCCAGATGGCTACACCTTC
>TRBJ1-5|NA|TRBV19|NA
CASSMAGGNQPQHF
TGTGCCAGTAGTATGGCCGGGGGGAATCAGCCCCAGCATTTT
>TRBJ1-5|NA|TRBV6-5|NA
CASSSSIPGNQPQHF
TGTGCCAGCAGTTCTTCCATTCCAGGTAATCAGCCCCAGCATTTT
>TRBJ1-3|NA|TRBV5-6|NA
CASSDPVRSFSGNTIYF
TGTGCCAGCAGCGATCCGGTGCGGTCCTTTTCTGGAAACACCATATATTTT
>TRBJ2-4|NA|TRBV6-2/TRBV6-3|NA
CASSYPSPDWENIQYF
TGTGCCAGCAGTTACCCATCTCCGGACTGGGAAAACATTCAGTACTTC
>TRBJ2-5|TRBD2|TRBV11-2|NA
CASSFRGGVETQYF
TGTGCCAGCAGCTTTCGCGGGGGGGTGGAGACCCAGTACTTC
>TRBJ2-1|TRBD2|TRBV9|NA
CASSVLGRDNEQFF
TGTGCCAGCAGCGTTTTAGGGAGGGACAATGAGCAGTTCTTC
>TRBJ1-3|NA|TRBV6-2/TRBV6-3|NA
CASSHQAGYGNTIYF
TGTGCCAGCAGCCACCAGGCCGGCTATGGAAACACCATATATTTT
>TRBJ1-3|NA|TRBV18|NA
CASSPSGRGGGNTIYF
TGTGCCAGCTCACCCAGCGGGCGAGGAGGTGGAAACACCATATATTTT
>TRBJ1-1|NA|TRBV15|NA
CATSRGKGANTEAFF
TGTGCCACCAGCAGGGGTAAAGGAGCGAACACTGAAGCTTTCTTT
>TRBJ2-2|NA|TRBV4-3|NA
CASSQSRGTNTGELFF
TGCGCCAGCAGCCAGAGCAGGGGCACGAACACCGGGGAGCTGTTTTTT
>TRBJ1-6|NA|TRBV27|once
CASSLSPRPNSPLHF
TGTGCCAGCAGTTTATCCCCCCGTCCGAATTCACCCCTCCACTTT
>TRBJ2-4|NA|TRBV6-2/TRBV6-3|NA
CASSRGATGTLAKNIQYF
TGTGCCAGCAGTAGAGGTGCGACGGGAACTCTAGCCAAAAACATTCAGTACTTC
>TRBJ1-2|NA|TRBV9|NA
CASSSRTVDYGYTF
TGTGCCAGCAGCTCAAGGACAGTTGACTATGGCTACACCTTC
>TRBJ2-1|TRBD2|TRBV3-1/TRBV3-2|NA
CASSFSGSASYNEQFF
TGTGCCAGCAGTTTTAGCGGGAGTGCCTCCTACAATGAGCAGTTCTTC
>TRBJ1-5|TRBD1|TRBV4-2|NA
CASSHVGQGASNQPQHF
TGTGCCAGCAGCCACGTCGGACAGGGCGCGAGCAATCAGCCCCAGCATTTT
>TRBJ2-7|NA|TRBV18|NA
CASSPPGDEQYF
TGTGCCAGCTCACCCCCGGGTGACGAGCAGTACTTC
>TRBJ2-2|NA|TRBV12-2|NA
CASRLVWGGRVTGELFF
TGTGCAAGTCGCTTAGTCTGGGGCGGCAGGGTAACCGGGGAGCTGTTTTTT
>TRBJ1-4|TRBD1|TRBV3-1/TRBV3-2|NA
CASSQSRTGGGEKLFF
TGTGCCAGCAGCCAATCAAGGACAGGGGGAGGTGAAAAACTGTTTTTT
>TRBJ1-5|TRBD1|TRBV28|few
CASSLDRGGQPQHF
TGTGCCAGCAGTCTGGACAGGGGTGGTCAGCCCCAGCATTTT
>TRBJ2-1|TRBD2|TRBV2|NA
CASRPPPRLAGGTYNEQFF
TGTGCCAGCCGACCGCCCCCGCGACTAGCGGGAGGGACCTACAATGAGCAGTTCTTC
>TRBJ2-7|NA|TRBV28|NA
CASGRGGEQYF
TGTGCCAGCGGAAGGGGAGGCGAGCAGTACTTC
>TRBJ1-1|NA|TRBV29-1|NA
CSVGAGDRIEAFF
TGCAGCGTGGGCGCGGGGGATAGGATCGAAGCTTTCTTT
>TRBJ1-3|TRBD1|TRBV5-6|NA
CASSIPGGSGNTIYF
TGTGCCAGCAGCATACCAGGGGGCTCTGGAAACACCATATATTTT
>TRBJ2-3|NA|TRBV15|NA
CATSRGGTDTQYF
TGTGCCACCAGCAGGGGGGGAACAGATACGCAGTATTTT
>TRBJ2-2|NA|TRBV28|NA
CASSLNSPNTGELFF
TGTGCCAGCAGTTTAAACAGTCCGAACACCGGGGAGCTGTTTTTT
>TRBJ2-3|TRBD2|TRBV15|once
CATSRDWERDVTQYF
TGTGCCACCAGCAGAGATTGGGAGCGGGATGTTACGCAGTATTTT
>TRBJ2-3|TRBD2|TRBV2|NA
CASSEHAGLVLPDTQYF
TGTGCCAGCAGTGAACATGCGGGACTAGTTCTCCCAGATACGCAGTATTTT
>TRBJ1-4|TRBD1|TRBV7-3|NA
CASSSGTAPINEKLFF
TGTGCCAGCAGCTCAGGGACAGCCCCAATTAATGAAAAACTGTTTTTT
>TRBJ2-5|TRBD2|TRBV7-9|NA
CASSLPGGQETQYF
TGTGCCAGCAGCCTCCCCGGGGGGCAAGAGACCCAGTACTTC
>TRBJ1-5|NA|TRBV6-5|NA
CASSYGSDSNQPQHF
TGTGCCAGCAGTTACGGCAGTGATAGCAATCAGCCCCAGCATTTT
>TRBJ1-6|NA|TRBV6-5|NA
CASREGGFLDSPLHF
TGTGCCAGCAGGGAGGGTGGTTTTCTGGATTCACCCCTCCACTTT
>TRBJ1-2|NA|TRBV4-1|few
CASTLSGNTNYGYTF
TGCGCCAGCACACTGTCGGGGAATACTAACTATGGCTACACCTTC
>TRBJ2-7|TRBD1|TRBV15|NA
CATSRRGTGLDEQYF
TGTGCCACCAGCAGACGAGGGACAGGTCTAGACGAGCAGTACTTC